What follows describes a single TCR beta chain. One end of the junction does not line up with germline, which may come from a read error. The data derive from a study of cytomegalovirus exposure and HLA in healthy donors. CDR3 length: 17 residues. Germline V gene lookup returns CDR1 SEHNR and CDR2 FQNEAQ (reference sequence). This PCR relied on a set of 60 Vbeta primers and 13 Jbeta primers. TCRdb's table, derived via immunoSEQ multiplex PCR, lists solely in-frame clones and lacks some. This sample has around 150,000 clones, with approximately 84% found just once. The chain uses TRBV7-9 and TRBJ2-1; 9 bases are a match to TRBD2. The TCR comes from a man younger than 45 in good health and CMV-seropositive. The sample comprised PBMCs. DNA of the CDR3: TGTTCCAGCAGCAGGCCCCGTGCGGGGGGGAGTTACAATGAGCAGTTCTTC. Translated, it gives CSSSRPRAGGSYNEQFF.